This record looks at one T cell receptor beta chain sequence and its context. Its antigen remains unknown. This CDR3 comprises 15 residues. The V gene's germline CDR1 is SQVTM and CDR2 ANQGSEA. V was shortened by 5 bases and J by 2 bases, with 16 bases between the two germline ends. The sample originates from a study of blood T cells in healthy people across ages. Whole-study results and caveats: Donor CMV infection status was unknown, possibly confounding age-related changes in expanded clonotypes. More naive CD4+ cells and higher diversity marked long-lived donors relative to aged donors.

A second PCR of about 7 to 12 cycles used a sample-barcoded 5' primer and a J-beta primer mix. Every cDNA molecule bore a tag from a template-switch adaptor containing 12 random nucleotides. Every sample gave at least 2.5 million paired-end reads containing CDR3. MiXCR, applied by TCRdb to the 5' RACE reads, yields one record per CDR3 protein. There are 850,000 to 1,000,000 distinct CDR3 sequences in the sample; about 44% occur only once, and 13% lies in the top ten. The TCR originated in a man between 25 and 39 years old in good health. The sequencing input was blood. J is TRBJ1-5 and V is TRBV29-1; D is unresolved. The CDR3 DNA reads TGCAGCGTTCCCACGGGCCCGAGGGGCAATCAGCCCCAGCATTTT. This translates into CSVPTGPRGNQPQHF.